The entry that follows covers one T cell receptor (beta chain) sequence. Its antigen remains unknown. The source of the sample is a study of T cells expressing NK-cell markers. Findings and limits, study-wide: Expanded NKG2C+ T cell clones had unclear HCMV specificity.

TCRdb derives one entry per CDR3 protein from the 5' RACE reads, leaving out DNA. Recorded for this sample: 250,000 or so distinct CDR3 sequences. The CDR3 runs to 17 residues. CDR1 is DFQATT, CDR2 SNEGSKA, per germline (reference sequence). The sequencing sample was made of blood T cells: a sorted CD56 or NKG2C T cell subset, CD4+ or CD8+ T cells, or bulk PBMC T cells (not recorded which). This TCR came from a woman between 18 and 70 years old in good health. This chain uses TRBV20-1 with TRBJ2-1; no DNA is available, so the TRBD2 call from TCRdb remains unchecked. The CDR3 here is CSARGGTSQGFTDEQFF.